The clone carrying this T cell receptor (beta chain) appeared a few times. Its target is not known. The data belong to a study of follicular helper T cells after annual influenza vaccination. CDR3 length: 11 residues. The germline gives CDR1 ENHRY, CDR2 SYGVKD. V was pared by 10 bases and J by 4 bases, with 11 bases between. Generated by immunoSEQ multiplex PCR, the TCRdb table keeps only in-frame clones and is missing some. The sample yields roughly 10,000 clones, about four fifths seen once. The time point is: 2014-2015 season, 7 days after vaccination. Findings and caveats of the study: Each annual vaccination recalled recurring oligoclonal ICOS+CD38+ cTfh clonotypes. Rare clonotypes were missed; only roughly 9.5-23% of cells gave TCRB.

Material: CXCR5- memory CD4+ T cells sorted from blood, obtained 7 days after influenza vaccination. The V gene is TRBV10-3, the J gene TRBJ2-7; D possibly uses TRBD1 or TRBD2 (5 bases each). The TCR originated in an adult who received the influenza vaccine. The CDR3 is CATGAPYEQYF. Written as DNA, the CDR3 is TGTGCCACCGGGGCGCCTTACGAGCAGTACTTC.